Below are 21 T cell receptor beta chains sequenced from a single sample in a study of blood T cell repertoires in COVID-19. Produced via immunoSEQ multiplex PCR; TCRdb's table is partial and in-frame only. The data contain around 260,000 clones, approximately 80% of them singletons. Sequencing was performed on peripheral blood. The receptors derive from a man in his fifties or sixties with acute or convalescent COVID-19.

J is TRBJ1-2 and V is TRBV10-3; 9 nucleotides align to TRBD1. Germline lookup yields CDR1 ENHRY and CDR2 SYGVKD. The CDR3 consists of 16 residues. V dropped 3 bases and J dropped 7; count of bases not matched to a gene: 12. CDR3: CAISDAGQGASSGYTF. The CDR3 DNA sequence: TGTGCCATCAGTGACGCGGGACAGGGCGCCTCTTCTGGCTACACCTTC.

This clone was seen a handful of times. The J gene is TRBJ2-1, the V gene TRBV6-5, with a weak D call TRBD2 (9 bases). Germline V CDR1 and CDR2: MNHEY, SVGAGI. Trimming cost V 4 bases and J 6 bases, with 19 bases left between them. This CDR3 has 16 residues. The CDR3 DNA reads TGTGCCAGCAGTTCCCCAGGGGGCGGGAGGGGCAATGAGCAGTTCTTC. This sequence encodes CASSSPGGGRGNEQFF.

This clone was seen only once. The chain couples TRBV29-1 to TRBJ1-2, with 9 nucleotides matching TRBD1. Trimming took 6 bases from V and 6 from J; bases not matched to a gene: 8. Germline CDR1 reads SQVTM; CDR2 reads ANQGSEA. CDR3 length: 13 amino acids. For the CDR3, the DNA is TGCAGCGTCGCCCCGGGACAGGGTGATGGCTACACCTTC. Its protein product is CSVAPGQGDGYTF.

This chain connects TRBV4-3 to TRBJ2-5, with D tentatively TRBD2 (6 bases). The germline V and J ends were trimmed by 1 base and 5 bases, with 14 bases remaining between them. The CDR3 is 15 amino acids. Germline V gene lookup returns CDR1 LGHNA and CDR2 YSLEER. The CDR3 sequence: CASSQGGGPRETQYF. CDR3 in DNA: TGCGCCAGCAGCCAAGGTGGAGGGCCGAGGGAGACCCAGTACTTC.

The chain carries TRBV13 and TRBJ1-2, with D tentatively TRBD1 (6 bases). The CDR3 totals 14 residues. V was cut by 5 bases and J by 4 bases, with 14 bases left in between. Germline lookup yields CDR1 PRHDT and CDR2 FYEKMQ (reference sequence). DNA of the CDR3: TGTGCCAGCAGCCTCCCTGGACAGCCCTATGGCTACACCTTC. As protein: CASSLPGQPYGYTF.

The chain combines TRBV24-1 with TRBJ2-2; 7 nucleotides agree with TRBD2. Germline CDR1 and CDR2: KGHDR and SFDVKD. J lost 8 bases, V lost 4 bases, and 9 bases had no gene match. This CDR3 has 15 amino acids. The CDR3 DNA sequence: TGTGCCACCAGTGACGCGGGAGAGTTAGGGGGGGAGCTGTTTTTT. This encodes CATSDAGELGGELFF.

This clone was recorded a few times. The rearrangement joins TRBV28 to TRBJ1-2, with no clear D. The CDR3 totals 11 residues. V was shortened by 10 bases and J by 8 bases, with 14 bases between the two germline ends. The V gene's germline CDR1 is MDHEN and CDR2 SYDVKM. The CDR3: CAIKTGEGYTF. In DNA form, the CDR3 reads TGTGCCATCAAAACCGGGGAGGGCTACACCTTC.

The chain has TRBV19 and TRBJ2-5, with a weak D call TRBD2 (5 bases). This CDR3 is 14 amino acids long. The germline gives CDR1 LNHDA, CDR2 SQIVND (reference sequence). Trimming cost V 3 bases and J 7 bases, with 15 bases left between them. This chain's CDR3 is CASSMRTAEGTQYF. CDR3 bases: TGTGCCAGTAGTATGCGGACGGCCGAGGGGACCCAGTACTTC.

The V call is TRBV7-9, the J call TRBJ2-5; D uncertain. Trimming left V 5 bases short and J 2 bases short, with 3 bases between. The CDR3 extends over 11 amino acids. CDR1 is SEHNR, CDR2 FQNEAQ, per germline (reference sequence). The CDR3 sequence is CASSLQETQYF. Written as DNA, the CDR3 is TGTGCCAGCAGCCTACAAGAGACCCAGTACTTC.

V usage is TRBV9 and J usage is TRBJ2-5; D gene unclear. Germline CDR1 reads SGDLS; CDR2 reads YYNGEE. With 3 bases removed from V and 4 bases from J, the gap between germline ends came to 7 bases. The CDR3 totals 12 residues. The DNA for the CDR3 is TGTGCCAGCAGCGCGAGCCTAGAGACCCAGTACTTC. Its protein is CASSASLETQYF.

The chain carries TRBV5-1 and TRBJ2-2; 9 nucleotides agree with TRBD2. J lost 4 bases, V lost 2 bases, and 3 bases had no gene match. Germline CDR1 and CDR2: SGHRS and YFSETQ. CDR3 size: 15 residues. CDR3 residues: CASSFLAGSTGELFF. In DNA, the CDR3 is TGCGCCAGCAGCTTCCTAGCGGGATCCACCGGGGAGCTGTTTTTT.

V gene TRBV4-1 combines with J gene TRBJ2-5; possibly TRBD2 for D (6 bases). V lost 0 bases to trimming and J lost 5 bases, with 13 bases between them. The germline V gene has CDR1 MGHRA and CDR2 YSYEKL. This CDR3 is built from 15 residues. This chain's CDR3 is CASSQDLRGSETQYF. CDR3 in DNA: TGCGCCAGCAGCCAAGATTTGCGGGGATCGGAGACCCAGTACTTC.

V and J are TRBV7-8 and TRBJ2-2; D not resolved. There are 16 residues in the CDR3. Germline CDR1 SGHVS, CDR2 FQNEAQ. V was trimmed by 5 bases and J by 4 bases, leaving 17 bases between them. The CDR3 DNA reads as TGTGCCAGCAGCCCCCCGCTTGGGCACCCCACCGGGGAGCTGTTTTTT. This sequence encodes CASSPPLGHPTGELFF.

This clone showed up many times. The genes are TRBV30 and TRBJ2-7, with TRBD1 matching 8 bases. This CDR3 has 14 residues. Germline V gene lookup returns CDR1 GTSNPN and CDR2 SVGIG (reference sequence). Trimming removed 2 bases from V and 4 bases from J; junction bases left unmatched: 7. CDR3 DNA sequence: TGTGCCTGGAGTCCCGACAGGGGTGTTTACGAGCAGTACTTC. Protein: CAWSPDRGVYEQYF.

This clone occurred once. The chain joins TRBV5-8 to TRBJ1-2; D might be TRBD1 (5 bases). CDR3 length: 13 residues. V was shortened by 4 bases and J by 4 bases, with 11 bases between the two germline ends. CDR1 and CDR2 (germline): SGHTS, YDEGEE. The CDR3 spells CASSLQETYGYTF. CDR3 nucleotide sequence: TGTGCCAGCAGCCTACAGGAGACCTATGGCTACACCTTC.

The chain is built from TRBV25-1 and TRBJ1-6, with 8 bases lining up with TRBD1. With V trimmed by 6 bases and J by 0 bases, 4 bases remained unmatched. The CDR3 spans 16 residues. CDR1 and CDR2 from the germline V gene are MGHDK and SYGVNS. CDR3 loop: CASSRTGSSYNSPLHF. DNA of the CDR3: TGTGCCAGCAGCCGGACAGGGAGCTCCTATAATTCACCCCTCCACTTT. Full variable domain (missing parts from reference TRBV25-1 and TRBJ1-6): EADIYQTPRYLVIGTGKKITLECSQTMGHDKMYWYQQDPGMELHLIHYSYGVNSTEKGDLSSESTVSRIRTEHFPLTLESARPSHTSQYLCASSRTGSSYNSPLHFGNGTRLTVT.

The chain uses TRBV20-1 and TRBJ1-2, with D perhaps TRBD1 (6 bases). The CDR3 consists of 14 residues. Deletions cut 3 bases from V and 5 bases from J, with 16 bases between. CDR1 and CDR2 from the germline V gene are DFQATT and SNEGSKA (reference sequence). CDR3 DNA sequence: TGCAGTGCTAGTGATCGACAGGCCGTGTATGGCTACACCTTC. This codes for CSASDRQAVYGYTF.

The genes are TRBV4-2 and TRBJ2-3; 8 bases align to TRBD2. CDR3 length: 17 residues. Germline CDR1 and CDR2: LGHNA and YNFKEQ. V was pared by 0 bases and J by 2 bases, with 7 bases of the junction left unmatched. The CDR3 nucleotides are TGTGCCAGCAGCCAAGATTCAGCGGGAGCGTCCACAGATACGCAGTATTTT. Its protein product is CASSQDSAGASTDTQYF.

This chain joins TRBV6-6 and TRBJ2-3, with a tentative D call TRBD2 (6 bases). Trimming stripped 1 base from V and 2 bases from J, with 10 bases between. This CDR3 comprises 15 residues. CDR1 is MNHNY and CDR2 is SVGAGI in the germline V gene (reference sequence). The CDR3 DNA reads TGTGCCAGCAGTTACTGGACGCGGGACACAGATACGCAGTATTTT. Translation: CASSYWTRDTDTQYF.

The chain is built from TRBV6-2 or TRBV6-3 and TRBJ2-1; the match to TRBD2 covers 7 bases. Germline V CDR1 and CDR2: MNHEY, SVGEGT. The CDR3 contains 15 residues. V shed 7 bases and J 1 base; nucleotides not matched to a gene: 7. CDR3 DNA sequence: TGTGCCAGCAACCCGGGACTATTGTCCTACAATGAGCAGTTCTTC. Protein: CASNPGLLSYNEQFF.

J is TRBJ1-2 and V is TRBV4-1; 9 bases are a match to TRBD1. Per germline, CDR1 MGHRA and CDR2 YSYEKL. With 4 bases clipped from V and 4 bases from J, the junction kept 4 bases outside the gene matches. The CDR3 covers 14 residues. The CDR3 here is CASSRLGQGYGYTF. In nucleotides, the CDR3 is TGCGCCAGCAGCCGACTGGGACAGGGCTATGGCTACACCTTC.